The clone carrying this TCR beta chain has a single count. Sequenced by immunoSEQ multiplex PCR; TCRdb stores in-frame clones only, minus some. Among over 80,000 clones, 91% were seen once, and the ten largest hold around 16%. The CDR3 is 13 residues long. In germline, CDR1 is SNHLY, CDR2 FYNNEI. Losses at the gene ends were 3 bases for V and 5 bases for J; bases not matched to a gene: 4. These data come from a study of control samples from healthy donors and cancer patients. The sequencing sample was made of blood. This TCR was sampled from a man aged 25-45 years in good health. The genes are TRBV2 and TRBJ2-7; 7 nucleotides agree with TRBD1. For the CDR3, the DNA is TGTGCCAGCAGTGAGATGACAGGGAACGAGCAGTACTTC. It encodes CASSEMTGNEQYF. The full variable domain, in which reference TRBV2 and TRBJ2-7 provide the parts outside the CDR3, is EPEVTQTPSHQVTQMGQEVILRCVPISNHLYFYWYRQILGQKVEFLVSFYNNEISEKSEIFDDQFSVERPDGSNFTLKIRSTKLEDSAMYFCASSEMTGNEQYFGPGTRLTVT.